This T cell receptor beta chain is from a study of T cells after posttransplantation cyclophosphamide. Study-level results: Skin or GI-infiltrating T cells shared few TRB sequences with blood.

TCRdb keeps only in-frame clones here, not all; method: immunoSEQ multiplex PCR. The data hold approximately 23,000 clones, with around 98% observed a single time. Germline CDR1 and CDR2: LNHDA and SQIVND (reference sequence). This CDR3 region has 17 residues. V trimming: 4 bases; J trimming: 7 bases; junction bases outside the gene matches: 9. With respect to this clone: Its antigen is undetermined.

Cells defined as naive were viable CD3+CD4+ or CD3+CD8+ and CCR7+CD45RA+CD45RO-CD95-CD27+CD28+. The receptor was derived from a man between 45 and 60 years old in good health, CMV-negative, and a related stem cell transplant donor. Source material: naive CD4+ T cells sorted from PBMCs. This rearrangement joins TRBV19 to TRBJ2-2, with TRBD2 identical over 13 bases. The CDR3 sequence is CASSRRLAGGGGGELFF. DNA for the CDR3: TGTGCCAGTAGTAGAAGACTAGCGGGAGGAGGGGGCGGGGAGCTGTTTTTT.